The clone carrying this T cell receptor (beta chain) was detected once. Its antigen is undetermined. Other DNA sequences from this sample encode an identical CDR3 as well. The repertoire was sequenced with immunoSEQ multiplex PCR; TCRdb's copy has only in-frame clones and lacks some. The table shows approximately 640,000 clones, with 72% occurring only once. These data originate in a study of shared clonotypes between healthy human individuals. Study at large: Those who served as donors were a couple of women and a few men between the ages of 18 and 49. Study-level findings and limits: Sorted-subset samples were not fully sequenced, rarefaction indicated. Non-shared clonotypes showed lower generation probabilities than clonotypes common to all four donors.

It was into CD45RA+ naive and CD45RA-negative memory subsets that the CD4+ cells were split. Germline assignment: CDR1 LNHDA and CDR2 SQIVND (reference sequence). CDR3 length: 14 amino acids. With 5 bases removed from V and 4 bases from J, the gap between germline ends came to 12 bases. The source of this sequence is a woman in her thirties in good health. The sequenced material came from memory CD4+ T cells sorted from blood. The subset denotes: CD45RA-negative fraction. The chain links TRBV19 to TRBJ1-5, with a tentative D call TRBD1 (6 bases). CDR3 amino acids: CASSSQGGNQPQHF. For the CDR3, the DNA is TGTGCCAGTAGTTCGCAAGGGGGGAATCAGCCCCAGCATTTT.